The entry that follows covers one TCR beta chain sequence. The data were taken from a study of blood T cell repertoires in COVID-19. Study-wide context: The cDNA or gDNA used as material had been derived from T cells, B-cell-depleted T cells, or PBMCs.

V was cut by 4 bases and J by 5 bases, with 3 bases left in between. Germline CDR1 and CDR2: SNHLY and FYNNEI. The CDR3 is 11 amino acids. The repertoire was sequenced with immunoSEQ multiplex PCR; TCRdb's copy has only in-frame clones and lacks some. The table records under 35,000 clones, about 80% of them present only once. The source material was peripheral blood. The chain carries TRBV2 and TRBJ2-1; no clear D. The clonotype comes from a man at least 80 years old with acute or convalescent COVID-19. CDR3 in amino acids: CASSVNNEQFF. The DNA for the CDR3 is TGTGCCAGCAGTGTTAACAATGAGCAGTTCTTC.